This TCR beta chain was captured in a study of blood T cells in healthy people across ages. Study-wide findings and caveats: It was the long-lived donors that had more naive CD4+ cells and higher diversity than aged donors. Possibly, changes in expanded clonotypes were confounded because donor CMV status was unknown.

A second PCR, run for roughly 7 to 12 cycles, used a sample-barcoded 5' primer plus a J-beta primer mix. Each CDR3 protein is one row after TCRdb ran MiXCR on the 5' RACE reads. The table lists hundreds of thousands of distinct CDR3 sequences, 25% to 30% of them singletons. Total RNA extracted from each sample amounted to at least 5.5 micrograms. The table lists this clonotype with a count of one. Its antigen is unknown. The source is a woman of 80 years or more in good health. The sequenced sample was blood.

The CDR3 coding sequence is TGCGCCAGCAGCCCGCCTGGTGCCGAGTTCTCCTACAATGAGCAGTTCTTC. The encoded protein is CASSPPGAEFSYNEQFF. The chain links TRBV5-1 to TRBJ2-1, with D uncertain. Germline CDR1 SGHRS, CDR2 YFSETQ. The CDR3 covers 17 residues. The V end was cut by 4 bases, the J end by 0 bases, with 17 bases between.